Presented here are 25 T cell receptor beta chains from one specimen sequenced in a study of identical twins. TCRdb analysed the 5' RACE reads with MiXCR anew, one entry per CDR3 protein. The sample shows about 340,000 distinct CDR3 sequences, around 9.7% of them seen only once. The sequencing sample was made of naive T cells sorted from blood. These receptors were taken from a woman aged 50 to 65 in good health.

This clonotype was picked up many times. This chain joins TRBV3-1 and TRBJ2-1; 7 bases match TRBD2. The V gene end was trimmed by 4 bases and the J gene end by 0 bases; junction bases not matched to a gene: 9. CDR1 and CDR2 from the germline V gene are LGHDT and YNNKEL (reference sequence). The CDR3 is 17 amino acids. CDR3 sequence reads: CASSPFRGEISYNEQFF. CDR3 sequence (DNA): TGTGCCAGCAGCCCCTTCCGGGGGGAGATCTCCTACAATGAGCAGTTCTTC.

This chain connects TRBV5-1 to TRBJ2-5; D is possibly TRBD1 (6 bases). The CDR3 spans 14 residues. V lost 3 bases and J lost 4, with 13 bases in between. From germline, CDR1 is SGHRS and CDR2 YFSETQ. Here the CDR3 DNA reads TGCGCCAGCAGCTCAAACAGGGTAACAGAGACCCAGTACTTC. This encodes CASSSNRVTETQYF.

In its sample, this clonotype was seen a few times. V gene TRBV9 combines with J gene TRBJ2-2, with D tentatively TRBD2 (6 bases). Germline CDR1 is SGDLS and CDR2 is YYNGEE. V was trimmed by 0 bases and J by 1 base, leaving 13 bases between them. The CDR3 runs 17 residues. The CDR3 DNA follows: TGTGCCAGCAGCGTAGCTCGGGGGACGAGGAACACCGGGGAGCTGTTTTTT. It codes for CASSVARGTRNTGELFF.

This clonotype was recorded many times. The V gene is TRBV29-1, the J gene TRBJ2-3; D not certain. CDR1 and CDR2 (germline): SQVTM, ANQGSEA. CDR3 size: 13 residues. Trimming removed 1 base at V and 7 bases at J, with 12 bases between. The CDR3 loop reads CSVEGPVEHTQYF. As DNA, the CDR3 is TGCAGCGTTGAAGGCCCTGTAGAGCATACGCAGTATTTT.

The chain carries TRBV7-2 and TRBJ2-1; the D is unclear. Germline lookup yields CDR1 SGHTA and CDR2 FQGNSA. The CDR3 length is 11 residues. Trimming stripped 5 bases from V and 8 bases from J, with 7 bases between. CDR3 bases: TGTGCCAGCAGCCCGCGACATGAGCAGTTCTTC. Translating gives CASSPRHEQFF.

This clonotype has at least ten counts. The chain has TRBV27 and TRBJ2-1, with D possibly TRBD2 on 5 matching bases. Germline values: CDR1 MNHEY, CDR2 SMNVEV (reference sequence). Trimming took 9 bases from V and 7 from J, leaving 10 bases between them. CDR3 size: 11 residues. DNA of the CDR3: TGTGCCAGTGCACGGGGTAATGAGCAGTTCTTC. Translation: CASARGNEQFF.

Ten or more counts support this clonotype. In DNA form, the CDR3 reads TGCAGCGCAGGGACAACGGGAGGCAATGAGCAGTTCTTC. Translated: CSAGTTGGNEQFF. V and J are TRBV29-1 and TRBJ2-1, with a tentative D call TRBD2 (7 bases). The V end was cut by 7 bases, the J end by 6 bases, with 16 bases between. The CDR3 contains 13 residues. Germline V CDR1 and CDR2: SQVTM, ANQGSEA.

The chain couples TRBV20-1 to TRBJ2-7, with D unclear. V shed 0 bases and J shed 6 bases, with 9 bases lying between them. CDR1 and CDR2 (germline): DFQATT, SNEGSKA (reference sequence). This CDR3 has 12 residues. DNA of the CDR3: TGCAGTGCTAGAGATAATTCGGTCGAGCAGTACTTC. This gives the protein CSARDNSVEQYF.

The chain uses TRBV3-1 and TRBJ2-1, with 8 nucleotides matching TRBD1. V was pared by 3 bases and J by 4 bases, with 8 bases of the junction left unmatched. The CDR3 loop spans 16 amino acids. CDR1 is LGHDT and CDR2 is YNNKEL in the germline V gene (reference sequence). The CDR3 coding sequence is TGTGCCAGCAGCCACACCGGACAGGGTCCTTACAATGAGCAGTTCTTC. Residues: CASSHTGQGPYNEQFF.

V gene TRBV27 combines with J gene TRBJ2-7, with D possibly matching TRBD1 (6 bases). Trimming stripped 7 bases from V and 2 bases from J, with 15 bases between. Germline V gives CDR1 MNHEY, CDR2 SMNVEV (reference sequence). This CDR3 has 14 residues. DNA of the CDR3: TGTGCCAGCACATCGACAGGTAAAACCTACGAGCAGTACTTC. Amino acids: CASTSTGKTYEQYF.

This clonotype has ten or more counts. The gene calls are TRBV30 and TRBJ2-1; D perhaps matches TRBD2 (6 bases). This CDR3 comprises 17 residues. CDR1 is GTSNPN, CDR2 SVGIG, per germline (reference sequence). Trimming took off 1 base at V and 1 base at J, with 17 bases between the two ends. In nucleotides, the CDR3 is TGTGCCTGGAGTGGACTAGGGGTGGGAAGGTCCTACAATGAGCAGTTCTTC. Translating it yields CAWSGLGVGRSYNEQFF.

This rearrangement joins TRBV11-3 to TRBJ1-3; D uncertain. V was shortened by 2 bases and J by 0 bases, with 5 bases between the two germline ends. The CDR3 consists of 14 residues. CDR1 and CDR2 from the germline V gene are SGHNT and YENEEA. The CDR3 loop reads CASSLRRSGNTIYF. Written as DNA, the CDR3 is TGTGCCAGCAGCTTAAGGCGCTCTGGAAACACCATATATTTT.

The chain joins TRBV27 to TRBJ2-3; 9 bases are a match to TRBD1. This CDR3 contains 15 residues. The trim removed 6 bases at V and 8 bases at J, leaving 12 bases unmatched. Per germline, CDR1 MNHEY and CDR2 SMNVEV (reference sequence). In DNA form, the CDR3 reads TGTGCCAGCAGCCCCATAGGTGGGACAGGGAGTACGCAGTATTTT. Protein sequence: CASSPIGGTGSTQYF.

There are many counts of this clonotype. This sequence joins TRBV5-1 and TRBJ2-2; D remains unclear. The germline V and J ends were trimmed by 1 base and 3 bases, with 4 bases remaining between them. The CDR3 has 13 residues. Looked up from germline, CDR1 is SGHRS and CDR2 is YFSETQ. The CDR3 reads CASSLKDTGELFF. DNA of the CDR3: TGCGCCAGCAGCTTGAAAGACACCGGGGAGCTGTTTTTT.

There are many counts of this clonotype. V and J are TRBV15 and TRBJ2-1; D unclear. Germline V gene data show CDR1 as LNHNV and CDR2 as YYDKDF (reference sequence). The V and J ends lost 6 bases and 0 bases respectively, with 12 bases between them. The CDR3 loop spans 15 amino acids. The CDR3 spells CATSTVFSSYNEQFF. CDR3 coding DNA: TGTGCCACCAGTACCGTATTCAGCTCCTACAATGAGCAGTTCTTC.

This clonotype was recorded at least ten times. This chain links TRBV6-5 with TRBJ2-5; possibly TRBD1 or TRBD2 for D (5 bases each). The CDR3 sequence is 14 residues long. The germline V and J ends were trimmed by 6 bases and 10 bases, with 21 bases remaining between them. The germline V gene encodes CDR1 MNHEY and CDR2 SVGAGI. The DNA of the CDR3 is TGTGCCAGCAGCCACCGGGACGGCCCTCCGGACCAGTACTTC. It yields the protein CASSHRDGPPDQYF.

This clonotype was seen a handful of times. The CDR3 loop is CATSRVVGRDTGELFF. The CDR3 DNA sequence: TGTGCCACCAGCAGAGTGGTCGGGAGGGACACCGGGGAGCTGTTTTTT. This sequence joins TRBV15 and TRBJ2-2; TRBD2 matches 8 bases. This CDR3 has 16 amino acids. CDR1 LNHNV and CDR2 YYDKDF come from the germline V gene (reference sequence). V lost 1 base, J lost 3 bases, and 4 bases stayed unmatched. Complete variable domain (other parts from reference TRBV15 and TRBJ2-2): DAMVIQNPRYQVTQFGKPVTLSCSQTLNHNVMYWYQQKSSQAPKLLFHYYDKDFNNEADTPDNFQSRRPNTSFCFLDIRSPGLGDTAMYLCATSRVVGRDTGELFFGEGSRLTVL.

Ten or more counts support this clonotype. The rearrangement links TRBV12-3 or TRBV12-4 to TRBJ2-3, with 15 bases that match TRBD2. CDR3 length equals 20 residues. V shed 5 bases, J shed 4 bases, and the junction held 16 bases outside the gene matches. The CDR3 spells CASSDRTSGRAGVGPDTQYF. The CDR3 bases are TGTGCCAGCAGTGACAGGACTAGCGGGAGGGCCGGGGTGGGCCCAGATACGCAGTATTTT.

This clonotype was seen more than once but under ten times. The chain links TRBV13 to TRBJ2-3, with D perhaps matching TRBD2 (5 bases). V dropped 5 bases and J dropped 1 base, with 16 bases sitting between them. The CDR3 sequence is 16 residues long. The germline V gene encodes CDR1 PRHDT and CDR2 FYEKMQ (reference sequence). The CDR3 DNA sequence: TGTGCCAGCAGCCCCAGCGGAGTTCGGGGCACAGATACGCAGTATTTT. Translated, it gives CASSPSGVRGTDTQYF.

With respect to this clonotype: The junction does not match germline at one end; this may be a read error. The chain carries TRBV27 and TRBJ2-1; TRBD2 agrees at 12 bases. The CDR3 covers 16 residues. The germline V gene encodes CDR1 MNHEY and CDR2 SMNVEV (reference sequence). CDR3 protein: CASSRTSGASYHEQFF. DNA for the CDR3: TGTGCCAGCAGTCGGACTAGCGGGGCATCCTACCATGAGCAGTTCTTC.

This clonotype occurred many times. V usage is TRBV5-1 and J usage is TRBJ2-1, with 14 bases matching TRBD2. CDR3 length: 17 amino acids. V gave up 0 bases and J gave up 6 bases; unmatched junction bases: 5. CDR1 and CDR2 from the germline V gene are SGHRS and YFSETQ. CDR3: CASSLAGGTSGSNEQFF. The CDR3 nucleotides are TGCGCCAGCAGCTTGGCCGGGGGGACTAGCGGGAGCAATGAGCAGTTCTTC.

The chain links TRBV12-3 or TRBV12-4 to TRBJ1-3; D ambiguous. Trimming took 0 bases from V and 0 from J, leaving 6 bases between them. This CDR3 region has 15 residues. CDR3 sequence: CASSLAGISGNTIYF. The CDR3 DNA follows: TGTGCCAGCAGTTTAGCAGGAATCTCTGGAAACACCATATATTTT.

This clonotype was found many times. V and J are TRBV7-2 and TRBJ2-1; 7 bases map to TRBD1. V was pared by 8 bases and J by 0 bases, with 4 bases of the junction left unmatched. This CDR3 region has 14 residues. Germline assignment: CDR1 SGHTA and CDR2 FQGNSA. CDR3 loop: CASRAGGSYNEQFF. The CDR3, as DNA: TGTGCCAGCCGGGCAGGGGGCTCCTACAATGAGCAGTTCTTC.

This clonotype was recorded at least ten times. The chain links TRBV12-3 or TRBV12-4 to TRBJ2-2, with 9 bases fitting TRBD2. V lost 7 bases to trimming and J lost 2 bases; unmatched junction nucleotides: 5. This CDR3 is built from 15 residues. In DNA form, the CDR3 reads TGTGCCAGCAAAGTGACTAGCGGAAACACCGGGGAGCTGTTTTTT. Translating it yields CASKVTSGNTGELFF.

CDR3 protein: CASSPSAGPYEQYV. Here the CDR3 DNA reads TGTGCCAGCAGTCCCTCGGCGGGCCCATACGAGCAGTACGTC. The chain couples TRBV3-1 to TRBJ2-7; D perhaps matches TRBD2 (5 bases). The V end lost 6 bases, the J end lost 4 bases, and 16 bases lay between the germline ends. The CDR3 has 14 residues. Germline CDR1 is LGHDT and CDR2 is YNNKEL (reference sequence).